The 12 T cell receptor beta chains below were found in one sample sequenced in a study of T cell responses to AZD1222 COVID-19 vaccine. Profiling relied on immunoSEQ multiplex PCR, and the TCRdb table lists in-frame clones only, not all of them. The sample records more than 90,000 clones, about nine tenths being singletons. Sequenced material: peripheral blood, taken on day 0 of AZD1222 vaccination. These receptor sequences come from an adult in good health.

V is TRBV5-6 and J is TRBJ2-3, with D hard to call. V was clipped by 0 bases and J by 4 bases, with 3 bases between them. The germline gives CDR1 SGHDT, CDR2 YYEEEE. This CDR3 contains 12 residues. The CDR3 here is CASSLASDTQYF. The DNA of the CDR3 is TGTGCCAGCAGCTTGGCCTCAGATACGCAGTATTTT.

In this sample, this clone turned up a few times. The rearrangement uses TRBV27 and TRBJ1-3, with D perhaps TRBD1 (5 bases). CDR1 is MNHEY, CDR2 SMNVEV, per germline (reference sequence). Trimming took 2 bases from V and 3 from J, leaving 17 bases between them. This CDR3 is built from 17 residues. CDR3 sequence: CASSLRRPRDGGNTIYF. CDR3 DNA: TGTGCCAGCAGTTTAAGGAGGCCTCGGGACGGTGGAAACACCATATATTTT.

CDR3: CASSIDPGNQPQHF. The CDR3 region has the DNA TGTGCCAGTAGTATAGACCCGGGAAATCAGCCCCAGCATTTT. The chain joins TRBV19 to TRBJ1-5, with D hard to call. Trimming took off 0 bases at V and 4 bases at J, with 7 bases between the two ends. This CDR3 spans 14 amino acids. Germline CDR1 is LNHDA and CDR2 is SQIVND (reference sequence).

This clone was counted a single time. Other DNA sequences in the same sample also yield this CDR3. V is TRBV27 and J is TRBJ2-1; D unresolved. CDR3 length equals 12 residues. Germline CDR1 and CDR2: MNHEY and SMNVEV (reference sequence). V lost 6 bases to trimming and J lost 6 bases, with 9 bases between them. The CDR3 DNA sequence: TGTGCCAGCAGCGTGATAGGCAATGAGCAGTTCTTC. Amino acids: CASSVIGNEQFF.

The chain links TRBV5-6 to TRBJ1-2; D gene uncertain. Germline V gives CDR1 SGHDT, CDR2 YYEEEE. CDR3 length equals 11 residues. Trimming took off 3 bases at V and 10 bases at J, with 10 bases between the two ends. DNA for the CDR3: TGTGCCAGCAGCTCCAACGACTTCTACACCTTC. Encoded protein: CASSSNDFYTF.

The chain links TRBV19 to TRBJ1-3, with a weak D call TRBD1 (6 bases). V lost 4 bases and J lost 5, with 15 bases in between. CDR1 is LNHDA and CDR2 is SQIVND in the germline V gene (reference sequence). The CDR3 is made up of 15 amino acids. CDR3 in amino acids: CASSTPGTPRNTIYF. DNA for the CDR3: TGTGCCAGTAGTACCCCCGGGACACCGAGAAACACCATATATTTT. The variable domain in full, with the rest retrieved from reference TRBV19 and TRBJ1-3, is DGGITQSPKYLFRKEGQNVTLSCEQNLNHDAMYWYRQDPGQGLRLIYYSQIVNDFQKGDIAEGYSVSREKKESFPLTVTSAQKNPTAFYLCASSTPGTPRNTIYFGEGSWLTVV.

The count of this clone is one. The chain couples TRBV3-1 (or the pseudogene TRBV3-2) to TRBJ1-5; possibly TRBD1 for D (5 bases). This CDR3 is built from 13 residues. The germline gives CDR1 LGHDT, CDR2 YNNKEL (reference sequence). Deletions cut 1 base from V and 8 bases from J, with 9 bases between. Here the CDR3 reads CASSQGQIEPQHF. The CDR3 coding sequence is TGTGCCAGCAGCCAAGGACAGATAGAGCCCCAGCATTTT.

The gene calls are TRBV30 and TRBJ1-6; a possible D gene is TRBD1 (5 bases). Trimming took off 2 bases at V and 6 bases at J, with 20 bases between the two ends. The CDR3 length is 17 residues. Germline lookup yields CDR1 GTSNPN and CDR2 SVGIG (reference sequence). As DNA, the CDR3 is TGTGCCTGGAGTCCAGGACATGGGCCCAGATTTAATTCACCCCTCCACTTT. This sequence encodes CAWSPGHGPRFNSPLHF. Using reference TRBV30 and TRBJ1-6 for the parts outside the CDR3, the full variable domain is SQTIHQWPATLVQPVGSPLSLECTVEGTSNPNLYWYRQAAGRGLQLLFYSVGIGQISSEVPQNLSASRPQDRQFILSSKKLLLSDSGFYLCAWSPGHGPRFNSPLHFGNGTRLTVT.

The rearrangement joins TRBV23-1 to TRBJ1-5; D is ambiguous. TRBV23-1 is known as an ORF, though its function is uncertain. Trimming took 4 bases from V and 2 from J, leaving 15 bases between them. This CDR3 has 16 residues. CDR3 coding DNA: TGCGCCAGCAGTCTCTTCCGGGGTGGAGGCAATCAGCCCCAGCATTTT. Its translation: CASSLFRGGGNQPQHF.

The chain has TRBV28 and TRBJ1-2, with D hard to call. V was shortened by 2 bases and J by 8 bases, with 12 bases between the two germline ends. This CDR3 contains 13 residues. CDR1 MDHEN and CDR2 SYDVKM come from the germline V gene. CDR3 nucleotide sequence: TGTGCCAGCAGTTTAAGCGGGGTCGACGGCTACACCTTC. Its protein is CASSLSGVDGYTF.

The J gene is TRBJ2-5, the V gene TRBV3-1 (or the pseudogene TRBV3-2); 7 bases agree with TRBD2. Trimming cost V 1 base and J 1 base; bases outside gene matches: 12. CDR1 LGHDT and CDR2 YNNKEL come from the germline V gene (reference sequence). The CDR3 contains 18 residues. CDR3 region: CASSQGVYSGDFQETQYF. Here the CDR3 DNA reads TGTGCCAGCAGCCAAGGGGTGTACAGCGGGGATTTCCAAGAGACCCAGTACTTC.

This chain uses TRBV6-5 with TRBJ1-1; a weak D match, TRBD1 (5 bases). CDR3 length equals 13 residues. V was pared by 6 bases and J by 2 bases, with 10 bases between. Germline CDR1 is MNHEY and CDR2 is SVGAGI. The DNA for the CDR3 is TGTGCCAGCAGCAGGGAGCGTAACACTGAAGCTTTCTTT. Translation: CASSRERNTEAFF.